This T cell receptor (beta chain) was obtained from a study of tumor and adjacent non-tumor tissue in lung cancer. CDR1 is DFQATT and CDR2 is SNEGSKA in the germline V gene (reference sequence). With 5 bases removed from V and 9 bases from J, the gap between germline ends came to 11 bases. This CDR3 has 11 amino acids. No cell sorting was done before RNA was extracted from the tissue. Three rounds of nested PCR, following a modified ARM-PCR protocol, produced the TCRbeta library. MiXCR was run by TCRdb on the multiplex PCR reads, yielding one entry per CDR3 protein. Among around 210,000 distinct CDR3 sequences, 71% were seen once, and the ten largest hold around 27%. This clonotype was seen many times.

The sequenced sample consisted of lung tumor tissue. The receptor was isolated from a man aged 55-75 years with non-small cell lung cancer. This chain joins TRBV20-1 and TRBJ2-1; D may be TRBD2 (6 bases). This CDR3 reads CSADRLGEQFF. The CDR3 DNA sequence: TGCAGTGCTGATAGACTAGGTGAGCAGTTCTTC.